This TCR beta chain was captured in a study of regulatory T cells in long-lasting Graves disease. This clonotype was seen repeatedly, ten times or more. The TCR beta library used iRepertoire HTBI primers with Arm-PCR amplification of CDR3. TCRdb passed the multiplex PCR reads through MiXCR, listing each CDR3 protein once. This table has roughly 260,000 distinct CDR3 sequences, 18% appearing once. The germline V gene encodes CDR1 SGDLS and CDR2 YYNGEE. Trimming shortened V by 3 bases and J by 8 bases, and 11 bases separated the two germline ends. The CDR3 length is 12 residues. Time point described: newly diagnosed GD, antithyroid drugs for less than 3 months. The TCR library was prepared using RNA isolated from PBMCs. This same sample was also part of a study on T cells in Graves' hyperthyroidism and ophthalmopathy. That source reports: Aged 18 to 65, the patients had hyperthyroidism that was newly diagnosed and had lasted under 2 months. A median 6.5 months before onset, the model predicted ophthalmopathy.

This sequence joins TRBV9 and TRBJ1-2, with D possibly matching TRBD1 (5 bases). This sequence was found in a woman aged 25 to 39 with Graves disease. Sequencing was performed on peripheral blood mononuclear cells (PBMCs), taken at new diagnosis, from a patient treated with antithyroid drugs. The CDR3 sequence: CASSATDKGYTF. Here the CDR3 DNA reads TGTGCCAGCAGCGCGACAGATAAAGGCTACACCTTC.